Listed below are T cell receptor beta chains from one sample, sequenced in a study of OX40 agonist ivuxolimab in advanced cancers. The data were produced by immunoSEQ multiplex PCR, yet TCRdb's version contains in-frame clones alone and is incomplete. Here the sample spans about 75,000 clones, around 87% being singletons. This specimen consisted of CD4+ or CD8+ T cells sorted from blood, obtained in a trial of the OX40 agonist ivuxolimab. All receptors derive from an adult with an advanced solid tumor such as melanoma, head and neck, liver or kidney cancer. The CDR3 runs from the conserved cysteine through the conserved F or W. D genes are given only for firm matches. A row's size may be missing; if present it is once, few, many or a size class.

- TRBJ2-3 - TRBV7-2 TGTGCCAGCAGCTTATGGGTCCCTGGCACAGATACGCAGTATTTT CASSLWVPGTDTQYF
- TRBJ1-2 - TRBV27 TGTGCCAGCAGTTTAGGAGCTAACTATGGCTACACCTTC CASSLGANYGYTF
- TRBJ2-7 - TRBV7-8 TGTGCCAGCAGCTTAGGGGAAGGCGAGCAGTACTTC CASSLGEGEQYF
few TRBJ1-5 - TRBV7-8 TGTGCCAGCAGCCCCACCTATCAGCCCCAGCATTTT CASSPTYQPQHF
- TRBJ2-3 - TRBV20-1 TGCAGTGCTAGTACGGATACGCAGTATTTT CSASTDTQYF
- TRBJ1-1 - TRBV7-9 TGTGCCAGCAGCTTAGAACAGGGCTGGCGGAACACTGAAGCTTTCTTT CASSLEQGWRNTEAFF
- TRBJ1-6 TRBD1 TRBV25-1 TGTGCCAGCACAGACAGGGGGCTTTCACCCCTCCACTTT CASTDRGLSPLHF
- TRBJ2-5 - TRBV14 TGTGCCAGCAGCCCTCTCGGGCAGGAAGAGACCCAGTACTTC CASSPLGQEETQYF
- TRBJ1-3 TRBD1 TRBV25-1 TGTGCCAGCGAGGGACAGGGGTTATACACCATATATTTT CASEGQGLYTIYF
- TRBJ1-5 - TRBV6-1 TGTGCCAGCAGTGAAGCGGGCAGGGCGTATCAGCCCCAGCATTTT CASSEAGRAYQPQHF
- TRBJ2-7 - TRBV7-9 TGTGCCAGCAGCTCGGGACGGATAAGCTCCTACGAGCAGTACTTC CASSSGRISSYEQYF
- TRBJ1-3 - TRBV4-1 TGCGCCAGCAGCCAAGTTCTTATGGACAGAACCTCTGGAAACACCATATATTTT CASSQVLMDRTSGNTIYF
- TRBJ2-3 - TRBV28 TGTGCCAGCAGTTTAACAGCGACGAGTGGGACAGATACGCAGTATTTT CASSLTATSGTDTQYF
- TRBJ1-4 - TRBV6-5 TGTGCCAGCAGTTACTCGTCCGGAGCCTCTAATGAAAAACTGTTTTTT CASSYSSGASNEKLFF
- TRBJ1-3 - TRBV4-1 TGCGCCAGCAGCCAAGGGCTTGCAGGAGGAAACACCATATATTTT CASSQGLAGGNTIYF
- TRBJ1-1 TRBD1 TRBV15 TGTGCCACCAGCAGAGGCCGTCTAACCGGGACAGGGTACACTGAAGCTTTCTTT CATSRGRLTGTGYTEAFF
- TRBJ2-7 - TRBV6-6 TGTGCCAGCAGAGACACCATCTACGAGCAGTACTTC CASRDTIYEQYF
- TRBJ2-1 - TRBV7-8 TGTGCCAGCAGCTTAGTTTGGCATCGTGGGTCCTCCTCCTACAATGAGCAGTTCTTC CASSLVWHRGSSSYNEQFF
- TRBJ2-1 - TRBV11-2 TGTGCCAGCAGTAGAGAAAGGGGGAACAATGAGCAGTTCTTC CASSRERGNNEQFF
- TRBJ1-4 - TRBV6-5 TGTGCCAGCCGAAGGGGGACTAATGAAAAACTGTTTTTT CASRRGTNEKLFF
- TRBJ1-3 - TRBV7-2 TGTGCCAGCAGCTTAGTTGGGGCGCTCTCTGGAAACACCATATATTTT CASSLVGALSGNTIYF
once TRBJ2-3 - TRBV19 TGTGCCTCCAATTTGGGGGATACGCAGTATTTT CASNLGDTQYF
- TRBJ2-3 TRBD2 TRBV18 TGTGCCAGCTCGTCGAGCGGGAGCGGCACAGATACGCAGTATTTT CASSSSGSGTDTQYF
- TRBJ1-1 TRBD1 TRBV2 TGTGCCAGCAGTCGACAGGGGGGAGGGAACACTGAAGCTTTCTTT CASSRQGGGNTEAFF
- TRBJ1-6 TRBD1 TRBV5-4 TGTGCCAGCAGCTTCAGGGGGCGAGGTTCACCCCTCCACTTT CASSFRGRGSPLHF
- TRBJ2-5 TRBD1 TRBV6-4 TGTGCCAGCAGTGATGAGGGGGCGACCCTCGAGACCCAGTACTTC CASSDEGATLETQYF
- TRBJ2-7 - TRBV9 TGTGCCAGCAGCGGGGAGGGAACAGGGTTCTATGAGCAGTACTTC CASSGEGTGFYEQYF
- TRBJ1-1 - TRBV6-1 TGTGCCAGCAGTGGGAATCAGAACACTGAAGCTTTCTTT CASSGNQNTEAFF
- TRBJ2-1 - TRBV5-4 TGTGCCAGCACCACAGGGCAGCGCAATGAGCAGTTCTTC CASTTGQRNEQFF
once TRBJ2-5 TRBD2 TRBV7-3 TGTGCCAGCAGCTTGGGACTAGCGGAGACCCAGTACTTC CASSLGLAETQYF
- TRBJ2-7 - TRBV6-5 TGTGCCAGCACCACGGGACGGAGCCACTCCTACGAGCAGTACTTC CASTTGRSHSYEQYF
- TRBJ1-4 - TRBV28 TGTGCCAGCAGTTCGACAGGATCAGGCCTTAATGAAAAACTGTTTTTT CASSSTGSGLNEKLFF
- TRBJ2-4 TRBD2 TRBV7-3 TGTGCCAGCAGCCCCCCGGGGGGGAGGGGTGGAAACATTCAGTACTTC CASSPPGGRGGNIQYF
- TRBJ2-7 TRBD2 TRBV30 TGTGCCTGGACAGGGACTAGCGGCTACGAGCAGTACTTC CAWTGTSGYEQYF
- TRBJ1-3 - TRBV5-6 TGTGCCAGCAGCTTAGGACTACGGACACCTGGAAACACCATATATTTT CASSLGLRTPGNTIYF
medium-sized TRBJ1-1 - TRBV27 TGTGCCAGCAAGAGGGTCGGAGCTTTCTTT CASKRVGAFF
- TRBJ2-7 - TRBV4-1 TGCGCCAGCAGCCAAGTCGCGGACGGATACGAAGAGCAGTACTTC CASSQVADGYEEQYF